Below are 26 T cell receptor beta chains sequenced from a single sample in a study of OX40 agonist ivuxolimab in advanced cancers. The library relied on the immunoSEQ multiplex PCR assay. TCRdb stores this immuneACCESS table with in-frame sequences only. Part of the clones is absent; in the studies checked, under half of the shortfall reflects unresolved V genes, and no reason is known for the rest. The sample table records fewer than 85,000 clones; roughly 84% of these occur just once. The ten largest clones add up to 0.65% to 0.9% of the sample. Here the sequenced sample was CD4+ or CD8+ T cells sorted from blood, taken in a trial of the OX40 agonist ivuxolimab. These receptors were obtained from an adult with an advanced solid tumor such as melanoma, head and neck, liver or kidney cancer.

With respect to this clone: A junction boundary mismatches the germline segment, possibly from a read error. This chain links TRBV29-1 with TRBJ1-1; D is undetermined. This CDR3 is 12 amino acids long. Germline CDR1 SQVTM, CDR2 ANQGSEA. The CDR3 spells CCARIMNTEAFF. CDR3 in DNA: TGTTGCGCTCGGATTATGAACACTGAAGCTTTCTTT. Using reference TRBV29-1 and TRBJ1-1 for the parts outside the CDR3, the full variable domain is SAVISQKPSRDICQRGTSLTIQCQVDSQVTMMFWYRQQPGQSLTLIATANQGSEATYESGFVIDKFPISRPNLTFSTLTVSNMSPEDSSIYLCCARIMNTEAFFGQGTRLTVV.

This chain joins TRBV5-1 and TRBJ2-1; 10 bases fit TRBD2. Losses at the gene ends were 7 bases for V and 6 bases for J; bases not matched to a gene: 7. Germline V gene data show CDR1 as SGHRS and CDR2 as YFSETQ. This CDR3 comprises 14 residues. The CDR3 loop is CASGSSGSGNEQFF. In DNA, the CDR3 is TGCGCCAGCGGCTCTAGCGGGAGCGGCAATGAGCAGTTCTTC.

The chain carries TRBV12-5 and TRBJ1-5, with TRBD1 identical over 9 bases. The CDR3 length is 14 residues. The germline V gene has CDR1 LGHNT and CDR2 FRNRAP. Trimming removed 5 bases from V and 5 bases from J; junction bases left unmatched: 4. The CDR3 is CASGQGQGYQPQHF. Here the CDR3 DNA reads TGTGCTAGTGGTCAGGGACAGGGATATCAGCCCCAGCATTTT. The variable domain in full, completed from reference TRBV12-5 and TRBJ1-5, reads DARVTQTPRHKVTEMGQEVTMRCQPILGHNTVFWYRQTMMQGLELLAYFRNRAPLDDSGMPKDRFSAEMPDATLATLKIQPSEPRDSAVYFCASGQGQGYQPQHFGDGTRLSIL.

This chain joins TRBV29-1 and TRBJ2-1; D is unclear. V gave up 4 bases and J gave up 2 bases, with 12 bases separating them. Germline V gives CDR1 SQVTM, CDR2 ANQGSEA. The CDR3 consists of 14 residues. DNA for the CDR3: TGCAGCGTTGTATGGGGTCGCCCCTACAATGAGCAGTTCTTC. Translating it yields CSVVWGRPYNEQFF.

The chain uses TRBV19 and TRBJ2-5; unclear D gene. CDR1 LNHDA and CDR2 SQIVND come from the germline V gene (reference sequence). There are 15 residues in the CDR3. Trimming pared 6 bases from V and 9 bases from J, leaving 23 bases between. As DNA, the CDR3 is TGTGCCAGTAGCCCGGATGATGGGCTTCCTGTGCCCCAGTACTTC. It is translated as CASSPDDGLPVPQYF.

J is TRBJ2-1 and V is TRBV7-7, with D perhaps TRBD2 (7 bases). From germline, CDR1 is SSHAT and CDR2 FNYEAQ (reference sequence). This CDR3 comprises 14 residues. Trimming pared 4 bases from V and 8 bases from J, leaving 15 bases between. CDR3 coding DNA: TGTGCCAGCAGCTACAGCGGAGGGGGGGATGAGCAGTTCTTC. The encoded protein is CASSYSGGGDEQFF.

This chain connects TRBV5-4 to TRBJ2-1, with TRBD2 matching 7 bases. The ends lost 2 bases at V and 10 bases at J; junction bases unmatched: 9. Per germline, CDR1 SGHNT and CDR2 YYREEE (reference sequence). The CDR3 is 14 residues long. CDR3 region: CASSFAGTKLEQFF. The CDR3 bases are TGTGCCAGCAGCTTTGCCGGGACTAAGTTGGAGCAGTTCTTC.

V and J are TRBV4-1 and TRBJ1-1; D remains unclear. Trimming pared 6 bases from V and 0 bases from J, leaving 11 bases between. In germline, CDR1 is MGHRA, CDR2 YSYEKL. CDR3 length: 14 amino acids. In nucleotides, the CDR3 is TGCGCCAGCAGAGGATGGTCCATGAACACTGAAGCTTTCTTT. Protein sequence: CASRGWSMNTEAFF.

The V gene is TRBV5-1, the J gene TRBJ2-1; D possibly corresponds to TRBD1 (5 bases). V was cut by 0 bases and J by 5 bases, with 9 bases left in between. Per the germline V gene, CDR1 is SGHRS and CDR2 is YFSETQ. The CDR3 contains 14 residues. The CDR3 region is CASSLAGWNNEQFF. CDR3 bases: TGCGCCAGCAGCTTGGCAGGGTGGAACAATGAGCAGTTCTTC.

The chain joins TRBV20-1 to TRBJ1-2; unclear D gene. V was trimmed by 1 base and J by 7 bases, leaving 7 bases between them. CDR1 DFQATT and CDR2 SNEGSKA come from the germline V gene (reference sequence). There are 11 residues in the CDR3. The CDR3 spells CSARAGFGYTF. The CDR3 DNA reads as TGCAGTGCTAGAGCGGGGTTTGGCTACACCTTC.

J is TRBJ2-3 and V is TRBV5-1, with TRBD1 matching 9 bases. The CDR3 extends over 16 amino acids. With 5 bases clipped from V and 2 bases from J, the junction kept 9 bases outside the gene matches. Germline V gene lookup returns CDR1 SGHRS and CDR2 YFSETQ. The CDR3 sequence is CASRRTGTGITDTQYF. In DNA form, the CDR3 reads TGCGCCAGCAGAAGAACCGGGACAGGGATCACAGATACGCAGTATTTT.

This chain connects TRBV2 to TRBJ2-7, with a weak D call TRBD2 (5 bases). V was clipped by 6 bases and J by 0 bases, with 18 bases between them. The CDR3 covers 16 residues. Looked up from germline, CDR1 is SNHLY and CDR2 is FYNNEI. The CDR3 bases are TGTGCCAGCAGGCATCCCGGGATAGGGAGCTCCTACGAGCAGTACTTC. Protein product: CASRHPGIGSSYEQYF.

The V call is TRBV19, the J call TRBJ1-5; TRBD1 aligns across 7 bases. The CDR3 is 13 residues long. After removal of 5 bases from V and 7 bases from J, the junction contained 5 bases not matched to a gene. The germline CDR1 and CDR2 sequences are LNHDA and SQIVND (reference sequence). Here the CDR3 reads CASSEQGRQPQHF. CDR3 in DNA: TGTGCCAGTAGTGAACAGGGGAGGCAGCCCCAGCATTTT. Filled out from reference TRBV19 and TRBJ1-5, the complete variable domain reads DGGITQSPKYLFRKEGQNVTLSCEQNLNHDAMYWYRQDPGQGLRLIYYSQIVNDFQKGDIAEGYSVSREKKESFPLTVTSAQKNPTAFYLCASSEQGRQPQHFGDGTRLSIL.

The chain recombines TRBV29-1 with TRBJ2-7, with TRBD1 matching over 8 bases. V lost 5 bases, J lost 1 base, and 16 bases stayed unmatched. This CDR3 is 17 amino acids long. Per germline, CDR1 SQVTM and CDR2 ANQGSEA. The CDR3 region is CSVSKHSGTGVSYEQYF. The CDR3 DNA follows: TGCAGCGTTAGCAAACACTCTGGGACAGGCGTATCCTACGAGCAGTACTTC.

This chain connects TRBV9 to TRBJ2-7, with D unresolved. Between the trimmed V and J ends, which lost 3 bases and 6 bases, there was a span of 13 bases. Germline CDR1 SGDLS, CDR2 YYNGEE. This CDR3 is built from 13 residues. The CDR3 sequence: CASSASTSSEQYF. Written as DNA, the CDR3 is TGTGCCAGCAGCGCAAGCACGTCGTCCGAGCAGTACTTC.

The chain links TRBV6-5 to TRBJ2-1; the match to TRBD2 covers 12 bases. The CDR3 consists of 15 residues. Germline-derived CDR1 and CDR2 are MNHEY and SVGAGI. The V segment lost 6 bases and the J segment 8 bases; nucleotides outside the gene matches: 8. The CDR3 sequence is CASRDLAGGVYEQFF. DNA of the CDR3: TGTGCCAGCAGGGATCTAGCGGGAGGGGTTTATGAGCAGTTCTTC.

This chain links TRBV20-1 with TRBJ2-3; D gene unclear. The CDR3 runs 11 residues. Germline assignment: CDR1 DFQATT and CDR2 SNEGSKA (reference sequence). V shed 5 bases and J shed 4 bases, with 7 bases lying between them. CDR3 in DNA: TGCAGTGCTTTATCGGCAGATACGCAGTATTTT. It translates to CSALSADTQYF.

The V gene is TRBV5-1, the J gene TRBJ1-1; weak D call: TRBD1 (5 bases). Looked up from germline, CDR1 is SGHRS and CDR2 is YFSETQ. This CDR3 is 13 amino acids long. Trimming pared 4 bases from V and 1 base from J, leaving 8 bases between. CDR3 bases: TGCGCCAGCAGCAAGGACACGAACACTGAAGCTTTCTTT. It yields the protein CASSKDTNTEAFF. The whole variable domain, filled in from reference TRBV5-1 and TRBJ1-1, reads KAGVTQTPRYLIKTRGQQVTLSCSPISGHRSVSWYQQTPGQGLQFLFEYFSETQRNKGNFPGRFSGRQFSNSRSEMNVSTLELGDSALYLCASSKDTNTEAFFGQGTRLTVV.

The chain combines TRBV5-1 with TRBJ2-3; TRBD2 matches at 14 bases. Germline V gene sequence: CDR1 SGHRS, CDR2 YFSETQ. There are 16 residues in the CDR3. V was clipped by 4 bases and J by 5 bases; unmatched bases: 6. As DNA, the CDR3 is TGCGCCAGCAGCCCGGGACTAGCGGGAGTCAGAGATACGCAGTATTTT. It translates to CASSPGLAGVRDTQYF.

This clone was seen just once. The rearrangement links TRBV19 to TRBJ1-2; the match to TRBD1 covers 9 bases. CDR3 length: 15 amino acids. Germline V gives CDR1 LNHDA, CDR2 SQIVND (reference sequence). The trim removed 5 bases at V and 6 bases at J, leaving 10 bases unmatched. The CDR3 here is CASSLTGGASDGYTF. The CDR3 DNA sequence: TGTGCCAGTAGTTTAACAGGGGGCGCCAGTGATGGCTACACCTTC.

The chain links TRBV20-1 to TRBJ2-1, with a tentative D call TRBD2 (6 bases). Germline-derived CDR1 and CDR2 are DFQATT and SNEGSKA (reference sequence). Trimming cost V 6 bases and J 12 bases, with 15 bases left between them. The CDR3 loop spans 11 amino acids. Written as DNA, the CDR3 is TGCAGTGCCTCTACGGGACTTGGGCAGTTCTTC. As protein: CSASTGLGQFF.

V is TRBV4-2 and J is TRBJ2-7; 9 bases align to TRBD1. The length of the CDR3 is 14 residues. With 3 bases clipped from V and 4 bases from J, the junction kept 4 bases outside the gene matches. CDR1 and CDR2 (germline): LGHNA, YNFKEQ. Here the CDR3 DNA reads TGTGCCAGCAGCCAGGGACAGGGCGAGTACGAGCAGTACTTC. Translation: CASSQGQGEYEQYF.

V is TRBV9 and J is TRBJ1-4; 7 bases match TRBD1. The V gene end was trimmed by 4 bases and the J gene end by 3 bases; junction bases not matched to a gene: 9. Per the germline V gene, CDR1 is SGDLS and CDR2 is YYNGEE. This CDR3 has 16 residues. CDR3 sequence: CASSPRTGAPNEKLFF. CDR3 coding DNA: TGTGCCAGCAGCCCCCGAACAGGGGCGCCTAATGAAAAACTGTTTTTT.

This chain uses TRBV2 with TRBJ2-3; TRBD1 matches 7 bases. V was clipped by 8 bases and J by 0 bases; unmatched bases: 5. The length of the CDR3 is 14 residues. The germline V gene has CDR1 SNHLY and CDR2 FYNNEI. The CDR3 protein is CASFRDSSTDTQYF. DNA for the CDR3: TGTGCCAGCTTCCGGGACAGCAGCACAGATACGCAGTATTTT.

V usage is TRBV5-1 and J usage is TRBJ1-1; maybe TRBD1 (6 bases). The CDR3 runs 14 residues. Germline-derived CDR1 and CDR2 are SGHRS and YFSETQ. The germline V and J ends were trimmed by 5 bases and 5 bases, with 16 bases remaining between them. This CDR3 reads CASRNRDEKTEAFF. The CDR3 coding sequence is TGCGCCAGCAGAAACAGGGATGAGAAGACTGAAGCTTTCTTT.

The chain couples TRBV5-1 to TRBJ2-2, with D possibly being TRBD1 or TRBD2 (5 bases each). Germline loops: CDR1 SGHRS, CDR2 YFSETQ. V was clipped by 0 bases and J by 4 bases, with 16 bases between them. CDR3 length equals 17 residues. The CDR3 sequence: CASSLGPLGDSTGELFF. CDR3 DNA sequence: TGCGCCAGCAGCTTGGGACCCTTGGGGGATAGCACCGGGGAGCTGTTTTTT.